Listed below are T cell receptor beta chains from one sample, sequenced in a study of cytomegalovirus exposure and HLA in healthy donors. The assay was immunoSEQ multiplex PCR, and TCRdb's table has in-frame clones only and misses some. The sample carries 40,000 to 45,000 clones, 45% to 65% recorded once. Sequencing was performed on PBMCs. The receptors here all came from a human donor in good health. Both conserved end residues are trimmed from each CDR3. The order of the fields is J gene, CDR3 length, V gene, CDR3 protein.

J: TRBJ2-7
length: 11
V: TRBV6-5
CDR3: ASTPGVHYEQY

J: TRBJ2-7
length: 12
V: TRBV30
CDR3: AWSRGASSYEQY

J: TRBJ1-1
length: 14
V: TRBV4-2
CDR3: ASSQDPGGGGTEAF

J: TRBJ2-1
length: 15
V: TRBV28
CDR3: ASSTLAATTSYNEQF

J: TRBJ1-1
length: 13
V: TRBV11-3
CDR3: ASSLALTGNTEAF

J: TRBJ2-1
length: 12
V: TRBV27
CDR3: ASSSGAGYNEQF

J: TRBJ2-1
length: 12
V: TRBV15
CDR3: ATSRKGRGEEQF

J: TRBJ2-1
length: 9
V: TRBV2
CDR3: ASSVRDREF

J: TRBJ2-3
length: 13
V: TRBV7-2
CDR3: ASRQAGPSTDTQY

J: TRBJ2-6
length: 13
V: TRBV19
CDR3: ASSMGATGANVLT

J: TRBJ2-2
length: 12
V: TRBV7-3
CDR3: ASSLGLHTGELF

J: TRBJ1-6
length: 13
V: TRBV19
CDR3: ASSMGQTYNSPLH

J: TRBJ2-3
length: 11
V: TRBV30
CDR3: AWGGQGTDTQY

J: TRBJ2-1
length: 12
V: TRBV2
CDR3: ASRARGSYNEQF

J: TRBJ1-4
length: 14
V: TRBV14
CDR3: ASSQAPYRDFEKLF

J: TRBJ1-1
length: 14
V: TRBV6-6
CDR3: ASSYGQGAKGTEAF

J: TRBJ1-2
length: 13
V: TRBV7-2
CDR3: ASRRDREKNYGYT

J: TRBJ1-2
length: 14
V: TRBV4-1
CDR3: ASSDPRQGSNYGYT

J: TRBJ1-2
length: 11
V: TRBV10-3
CDR3: AISAGGSGGYT

J: TRBJ2-1
length: 14
V: TRBV9
CDR3: ASSGLGGSGDNEQF

J: TRBJ2-6
length: 13
V: TRBV4-2
CDR3: ASSGQGSGANVLT

J: TRBJ1-2
length: 12
V: TRBV4-2
CDR3: ASSQGTGVVGYT

J: TRBJ2-3
length: 13
V: TRBV15
CDR3: ATSGRGLAPDTQY

J: TRBJ1-5
length: 12
V: TRBV7-2
CDR3: ASSSTGEFQPQN